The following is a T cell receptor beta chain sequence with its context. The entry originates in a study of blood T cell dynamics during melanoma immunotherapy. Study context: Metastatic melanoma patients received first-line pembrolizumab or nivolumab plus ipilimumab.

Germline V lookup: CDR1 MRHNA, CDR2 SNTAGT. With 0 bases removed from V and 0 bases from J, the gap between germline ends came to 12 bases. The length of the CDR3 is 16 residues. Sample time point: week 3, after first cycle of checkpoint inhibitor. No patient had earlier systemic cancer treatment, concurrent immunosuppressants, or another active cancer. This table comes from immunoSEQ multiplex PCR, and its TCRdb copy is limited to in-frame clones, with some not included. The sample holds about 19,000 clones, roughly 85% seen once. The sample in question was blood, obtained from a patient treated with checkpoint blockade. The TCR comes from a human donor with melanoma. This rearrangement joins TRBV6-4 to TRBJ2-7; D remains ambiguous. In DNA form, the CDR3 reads TGTGCCAGCAGTGACTCGGGCGAATATTACTCCTACGAGCAGTACTTC. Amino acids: CASSDSGEYYSYEQYF.